This record looks at one T cell receptor (beta chain) sequence and its context. Its antigen is not identified. Germline and junction disagree at one end, which may indicate a read error. The amount of total RNA extracted per sample was at least 5.5 micrograms. CDR1 MGHDK and CDR2 SYGVNS come from the germline V gene. The CDR3 extends over 13 amino acids. This entry comes from a study of blood T cells in healthy people across ages. Combining a sample-barcoded 5' primer with a J-beta primer mix, a second PCR ran for roughly 6 to 11 cycles. MiXCR, applied by TCRdb to the 5' RACE reads, yields one record per CDR3 protein. Altogether more than 800,000 distinct CDR3 sequences are present, under 35% being singletons, with the ten largest covering approximately 15%. Overall study results and limits: Any conclusive comparison of naive versus antigen-experienced cells was prevented by using unsorted PBMCs. Age advanced and TCR beta diversity per million T cells fell, roughly linearly.

This sequence originates from a woman aged 80 or over in good health. The sequenced material came from blood. This sequence joins TRBV25-1 and TRBJ1-2; 7 nucleotides match TRBD1. The CDR3: CVSSLQGTGGYTF. The CDR3 DNA follows: TGTGTCAGCTCCCTACAGGGGACCGGTGGCTACACCTTC.